A selection of T cell receptor beta chains follows, all from one sample in a study of T-cell reconstitution after alpha-beta-depleted transplantation in children. MiXCR was run by TCRdb on the PCR reads, yielding one entry per CDR3 protein. The data show hundreds of thousands of distinct CDR3 sequences, roughly 10% seen once. Material: peripheral blood, obtained 180 days after TCRalphabeta/CD19-depleted stem cell transplant. The receptor set was obtained from a male patient between 2 and 10 years old who had a stem cell transplant for chronic granulomatous disease, so the T cells may come from the graft donor. Each CDR3 is given with its conserved first and last residue. The D gene is left open where the match is weak. The listing skips clone size in some rows; elsewhere it reads once, few, many or a size class.

CDR3 protein: CASSLVGSAGGYYNEQFF
CDR3 DNA: TGTGCCAGCAGTTTAGTTGGTTCGGCGGGAGGGTACTACAATGAGCAGTTCTTC
clone size: many
D gene: TRBD2
V gene: TRBV12-3/TRBV12-4
J gene: TRBJ2-1

CDR3 protein: CATSRGGSYNEQFF
CDR3 DNA: TGTGCCACCAGCAGAGGCGGTTCCTACAATGAGCAGTTCTTC
clone size: many
D gene: NA
V gene: TRBV15
J gene: TRBJ2-1

CDR3 protein: CASSRGLADYNEQFF
CDR3 DNA: TGTGCCAGCAGCCGTGGACTAGCGGACTACAATGAGCAGTTCTTC
clone size: many
D gene: TRBD2
V gene: TRBV7-9
J gene: TRBJ2-1

CDR3 protein: CASREQEIGEQFF
CDR3 DNA: TGCGCCAGCAGGGAGCAGGAGATAGGTGAGCAGTTCTTC
clone size: many
D gene: NA
V gene: TRBV5-1
J gene: TRBJ2-1

CDR3 protein: CASRSSGTGAYGYTF
CDR3 DNA: TGCGCCAGCAGATCTTCCGGGACAGGAGCTTATGGCTACACCTTC
clone size: many
D gene: TRBD1
V gene: TRBV5-1
J gene: TRBJ1-2

CDR3 protein: CSATAGAQDYGYTF
CDR3 DNA: TGCAGTGCTACTGCAGGGGCGCAGGACTATGGCTACACCTTC
clone size: NA
D gene: NA
V gene: TRBV20-1
J gene: TRBJ1-2

CDR3 protein: CASSPTSGSLTTGELFF
CDR3 DNA: TGTGCCAGCAGTCCGACTAGCGGGAGTTTGACCACCGGGGAGCTGTTTTTT
clone size: many
D gene: TRBD2
V gene: TRBV11-2
J gene: TRBJ2-2

CDR3 protein: CASSEDRRTSGANVLTF
CDR3 DNA: TGTGCCAGCAGTGAAGACAGGCGTACATCTGGGGCCAACGTCCTGACTTTC
clone size: many
D gene: NA
V gene: TRBV6-1
J gene: TRBJ2-6

CDR3 protein: CASSQRQLAGGKTDTQYF
CDR3 DNA: TGTGCCAGCAGCCAACGTCAACTAGCGGGAGGGAAAACAGATACGCAGTATTTT
clone size: many
D gene: TRBD2
V gene: TRBV11-2
J gene: TRBJ2-3

CDR3 protein: CSARDVWEGADTQYF
CDR3 DNA: TGCAGTGCTAGAGATGTGTGGGAAGGGGCAGATACGCAGTATTTT
clone size: many
D gene: NA
V gene: TRBV20-1
J gene: TRBJ2-3

CDR3 protein: CASSLDILAGAYEQYF
CDR3 DNA: TGCGCCAGCAGCTTGGATATCCTAGCGGGGGCCTACGAGCAGTACTTC
clone size: many
D gene: TRBD2
V gene: TRBV5-1
J gene: TRBJ2-7

CDR3 protein: CASTNSMTSSIQYF
CDR3 DNA: TGTGCCAGCACCAACTCGATGACTAGCAGCATTCAGTACTTC
clone size: many
D gene: TRBD2
V gene: TRBV6-2/TRBV6-3
J gene: TRBJ2-4

CDR3 protein: CASSFYSNTQYF
CDR3 DNA: TGTGCCAGCAGCTTTTACAGTAATACGCAGTATTTT
clone size: many
D gene: NA
V gene: TRBV5-6
J gene: TRBJ2-3

CDR3 protein: CASSLQRPGEYQETQYF
CDR3 DNA: TGTGCCAGCAGCTTACAGCGCCCGGGCGAGTACCAAGAGACCCAGTACTTC
clone size: many
D gene: NA
V gene: TRBV7-2
J gene: TRBJ2-5

CDR3 protein: CSARGTSDTYEQYF
CDR3 DNA: TGCAGTGCTAGAGGGACTAGCGATACCTACGAGCAGTACTTC
clone size: many
D gene: TRBD2
V gene: TRBV20-1
J gene: TRBJ2-7

CDR3 protein: CASRRPGTGGGGGYTF
CDR3 DNA: TGCGCCAGCCGACGTCCCGGGACAGGGGGCGGTGGTGGCTACACCTTC
clone size: NA
D gene: TRBD1
V gene: TRBV4-1
J gene: TRBJ1-2

CDR3 protein: CSAKGGATQYF
CDR3 DNA: TGCAGTGCTAAAGGGGGGGCGACCCAGTACTTC
clone size: many
D gene: NA
V gene: TRBV20-1
J gene: TRBJ2-5

CDR3 protein: CAARGLRASYEQYF
CDR3 DNA: TGTGCCGCCAGGGGCCTACGCGCTTCCTACGAGCAGTACTTC
clone size: many
D gene: NA
V gene: TRBV28
J gene: TRBJ2-7

CDR3 protein: CSVGGQGVVEQYF
CDR3 DNA: TGCAGCGTCGGTGGACAGGGGGTTGTCGAGCAGTACTTC
clone size: many
D gene: TRBD1
V gene: TRBV29-1
J gene: TRBJ2-7

CDR3 protein: CASSLTLTSTYNEQFF
CDR3 DNA: TGTGCCAGCAGTTTAACCTTGACTAGCACTTACAATGAGCAGTTCTTC
clone size: many
D gene: TRBD2
V gene: TRBV12-3/TRBV12-4
J gene: TRBJ2-1

CDR3 protein: CASSAGHTQPQHF
CDR3 DNA: TGTGCCAGCAGCGCCGGACATACCCAGCCCCAGCATTTT
clone size: many
D gene: NA
V gene: TRBV12-3/TRBV12-4
J gene: TRBJ1-5

CDR3 protein: CASSRGRDVSYEQYF
CDR3 DNA: TGTGCCAGCAGCCGGGGTCGAGATGTATCATACGAGCAGTACTTC
clone size: many
D gene: NA
V gene: TRBV12-3/TRBV12-4
J gene: TRBJ2-7

CDR3 protein: CSAREKLILIPNYGYTF
CDR3 DNA: TGCAGTGCTAGAGAAAAACTGATCCTAATCCCTAACTATGGCTACACCTTC
clone size: many
D gene: NA
V gene: TRBV20-1
J gene: TRBJ1-2

CDR3 protein: CASKVGGPLSYNEQFF
CDR3 DNA: TGTGCCAGCAAGGTCGGGGGTCCCTTGTCCTACAATGAGCAGTTCTTC
clone size: few
D gene: NA
V gene: TRBV5-4
J gene: TRBJ2-1

CDR3 protein: CASTNPGASPYEQYF
CDR3 DNA: TGTGCCAGCACGAACCCAGGGGCCTCCCCCTACGAGCAGTACTTC
clone size: few
D gene: NA
V gene: TRBV6-2/TRBV6-3
J gene: TRBJ2-7

CDR3 protein: CATSREENRRNEQFF
CDR3 DNA: TGTGCCACCAGCAGAGAGGAAAACAGGAGAAATGAGCAGTTCTTC
clone size: many
D gene: NA
V gene: TRBV15
J gene: TRBJ2-1

CDR3 protein: CASSSNPMIAYNEQFF
CDR3 DNA: TGTGCCAGCAGTTCGAACCCAATGATCGCCTACAATGAGCAGTTCTTC
clone size: many
D gene: NA
V gene: TRBV28
J gene: TRBJ2-1